Presented here are 25 T cell receptor beta chains from one specimen sequenced in a study of T-cell memory formation after mild COVID-19 (dated by TCRdb to about 2021). The library was built by means of 5' RACE. Data came from an Illumina NovaSeq 6000. Using fastp trimming at Q25 and MiXCR clonotype assembly, TCRdb reanalyzed the public sequencing data and kept in-frame beta chains. Every distinct CDR3 protein forms one entry, paired with its most common genes and DNA. The sample table contains roughly 280,000 distinct CDR3 sequences; only one count was recorded for around 15% of them. In total, the top ten clones hold about a fifth of the sample. Sequenced sample: PBMCs or a T cell subset sorted from them (not recorded which). The origin of the receptors is a man aged 18 to 30 who had mild COVID-19 (a few samples of this study predate the infection). The sample titles of this study are shuffled in the database, so cell type and time point are left out; the donor was told from shared clones.

This clonotype was counted a few times. The rearrangement links TRBV28 to TRBJ2-7; D gene ambiguous. The CDR3 is 14 amino acids. V dropped 1 base and J dropped 2 bases, with 9 bases sitting between them. CDR1 is MDHEN and CDR2 is SYDVKM in the germline V gene. Written as DNA, the CDR3 is TGTGCCAGCAGTTTATCCGCCGGCACCTACGAGCAGTACGTC. Encoded protein: CASSLSAGTYEQYV.

This clonotype was detected ten times or more. This chain connects TRBV7-6 to TRBJ2-2; D perhaps matches TRBD1 (6 bases). Per the germline V gene, CDR1 is SGHVS and CDR2 is FNYEAQ. Between the trimmed V and J ends, which lost 5 bases and 0 bases, there was a span of 13 bases. This CDR3 contains 16 residues. Here the CDR3 reads CASSPRQATNTGELFF. The CDR3 nucleotides read TGTGCCAGCAGCCCCAGACAGGCCACGAACACCGGGGAGCTGTTTTTT.

This clonotype has just a few counts. The rearrangement links TRBV4-3 to TRBJ2-3; weak D call: TRBD2 (7 bases). Deletions cut 1 base from V and 4 bases from J, with 9 bases between. The CDR3 length is 14 residues. The germline V gene has CDR1 LGHNA and CDR2 YSLEER. CDR3 sequence (DNA): TGCGCCAGCAGCCAAGTGCGGGGGCCAGATACGCAGTATTTT. Protein: CASSQVRGPDTQYF.

This clonotype was counted between two and nine times. CDR3: CSASGFADTQYF. The CDR3 DNA reads TGCAGTGCTAGCGGCTTCGCAGATACGCAGTATTTT. V and J are TRBV20-1 and TRBJ2-3; D uncertain. Germline values: CDR1 DFQATT, CDR2 SNEGSKA (reference sequence). The CDR3 has 12 residues. Trimming stripped 3 bases from V and 4 bases from J, with 8 bases between.

This clonotype came up once. The chain employs TRBV7-6 and TRBJ1-1; no clear D gene. This CDR3 has 15 residues. Germline CDR1 reads SGHVS; CDR2 reads FNYEAQ. Between the trimmed V and J ends, which lost 3 bases and 7 bases, there was a span of 18 bases. CDR3 sequence (DNA): TGTGCCAGCAGCTTCCCCTACAAGGGAGGAGGTGAAGCTTTCTTT. It codes for CASSFPYKGGGEAFF.

This clonotype showed up many times. The chain recombines TRBV4-1 with TRBJ2-3; 9 bases agree with TRBD2. Germline CDR1 MGHRA, CDR2 YSYEKL. The ends lost 4 bases at V and 4 bases at J; junction bases unmatched: 12. The CDR3 sequence is 17 residues long. The CDR3 DNA follows: TGCGCCAGCAGCCCCTCTAGGCTAGCGGGGACGGCAGATACGCAGTATTTT. The encoded protein is CASSPSRLAGTADTQYF.

This clonotype was observed a few times. The chain employs TRBV7-9 and TRBJ2-3; D gene uncertain. The CDR3 runs to 12 residues. V lost 6 bases to trimming and J lost 4 bases, with 8 bases between them. The germline gives CDR1 SEHNR, CDR2 FQNEAQ (reference sequence). In nucleotides, the CDR3 is TGTGCCAGCAGACGTGGGTCAGATACGCAGTATTTT. It specifies CASRRGSDTQYF.

The rearrangement uses TRBV5-1 and TRBJ1-1; perhaps TRBD1 as D (6 bases). The CDR3 totals 14 residues. With 4 bases removed from V and 0 bases from J, the gap between germline ends came to 10 bases. From germline, CDR1 is SGHRS and CDR2 YFSETQ. The CDR3 protein is CASSTQGMNTEAFF. CDR3 bases: TGCGCCAGCAGCACACAGGGTATGAACACTGAAGCTTTCTTT.

This clonotype was observed many times. This chain joins TRBV3-1 and TRBJ2-5; TRBD1 aligns across 8 bases. Germline V gene lookup returns CDR1 LGHDT and CDR2 YNNKEL (reference sequence). V shed 4 bases and J 5 bases; nucleotides not matched to a gene: 3. CDR3 size: 13 residues. CDR3 nucleotide sequence: TGTGCCAGCAGCCTGACAGGGGTGGAGACCCAGTACTTC. This sequence encodes CASSLTGVETQYF.

The chain joins TRBV29-1 to TRBJ2-5; 7 bases line up with TRBD2. Germline CDR1 reads SQVTM; CDR2 reads ANQGSEA. The J segment lost 7 bases and the V segment lost 6 bases, leaving 11 bases of the junction unmatched. The CDR3 is made up of 13 amino acids. CDR3 sequence reads: CSVAGTNVGTQYF. CDR3 DNA sequence: TGCAGCGTCGCCGGGACTAACGTAGGGACCCAGTACTTC.

A few counts support this clonotype. This rearrangement joins TRBV20-1 to TRBJ1-6; 7 bases fit TRBD1. The CDR3 contains 14 residues. The V gene's germline CDR1 is DFQATT and CDR2 SNEGSKA (reference sequence). J lost 7 bases, V lost 6 bases, and 9 bases had no gene match. The CDR3 reads CSARENRGNSPLHF. As DNA, the CDR3 is TGCAGTGCCCGGGAGAACAGGGGAAATTCACCCCTCCACTTT.

This rearrangement joins TRBV28 to TRBJ2-2, with 9 bases that match TRBD1. Per germline, CDR1 MDHEN and CDR2 SYDVKM. V shed 6 bases, J shed 0 bases, and the junction held 8 bases outside the gene matches. This CDR3 is 17 amino acids long. The CDR3, as DNA: TGTGCCAGCAGCCAGCCAGACAGGGGGGCGAACACCGGGGAGCTGTTTTTT. It encodes CASSQPDRGANTGELFF. The variable domain in full, with the rest retrieved from reference TRBV28 and TRBJ2-2, is DVKVTQSSRYLVKRTGEKVFLECVQDMDHENMFWYRQDPGLGLRLIYFSYDVKMKEKGDIPEGYSVSREKKERFSLILESASTNQTSMYLCASSQPDRGANTGELFFGEGSRLTVL.

This clonotype was observed a handful of times. The V and J genes are TRBV5-1 and TRBJ2-7; 8 nucleotides align to TRBD1. V shed 4 bases and J 1 base; nucleotides not matched to a gene: 7. The CDR3 has 15 residues. Germline CDR1 reads SGHRS; CDR2 reads YFSETQ. DNA of the CDR3: TGCGCCAGCAGCCCCGGACAGGGTGTATCCTACGAGCAGTACGTC. Translated: CASSPGQGVSYEQYV.

Only a few counts were recorded for this clonotype. The chain recombines TRBV5-1 with TRBJ2-1, with 8 bases lining up with TRBD1. CDR1 and CDR2 from the germline V gene are SGHRS and YFSETQ. J gave up 6 bases and V 4 bases, and 18 bases lay outside the gene matches. CDR3 length: 18 amino acids. The CDR3 DNA is TGCGCCAGCAGCCCCGGATTGACCCAGGGGGCGTCTGGCAATGAGCAGTTCTTC. This encodes CASSPGLTQGASGNEQFF.

The chain recombines TRBV5-6 with TRBJ2-7; maybe TRBD2 (5 bases). CDR1 SGHDT and CDR2 YYEEEE come from the germline V gene. The germline V and J ends were trimmed by 0 bases and 6 bases, with 13 bases remaining between them. The CDR3 consists of 14 residues. As DNA, the CDR3 is TGTGCCAGCAGCTTGGGTTGGGCCGCGGGCGAGCAGTACGTC. The encoded protein is CASSLGWAAGEQYV.

The sample holds a few counts of this clonotype. The chain carries TRBV5-1 and TRBJ2-5, with 9 bases matching TRBD1. The V segment lost 0 bases and the J segment 3 bases; nucleotides outside the gene matches: 3. In germline, CDR1 is SGHRS, CDR2 YFSETQ. This CDR3 has 15 amino acids. The CDR3 DNA reads TGCGCCAGCAGCTTGGTGGGACAGGGTAAAGAGACCCAGTACTTC. Protein sequence: CASSLVGQGKETQYF.

V gene TRBV21-1 combines with J gene TRBJ2-2; the table's D gene call, TRBD2, was not cross checked with the DNA. TRBV21-1 is labeled a pseudogene. The CDR3 totals 17 residues. The CDR3 DNA is TGTGCCAGCAGCTTTTCTAGCGGGACCCCGAACACCGGGGAGCTGTTTTTT. It yields the protein CASSFSSGTPNTGELFF.

This clonotype was counted between two and nine times. The CDR3 DNA reads as TGCAGCGTTGAAGCCATCCAGAGCAGTACCCTTGAAGCTTTCTTT. Residues: CSVEAIQSSTLEAFF. J is TRBJ1-1 and V is TRBV29-1; D is undetermined. Germline V gene sequence: CDR1 SQVTM, CDR2 ANQGSEA. V was shortened by 1 base and J by 7 bases, with 19 bases between the two germline ends. CDR3 length equals 15 residues.

The chain joins TRBV11-2 to TRBJ2-1, with TRBD2 as a possible D gene (6 bases). V was trimmed by 3 bases and J by 6 bases, leaving 12 bases between them. From germline, CDR1 is SGHAT and CDR2 FQNNGV. The CDR3 is 14 residues long. The CDR3 sequence: CASSLALAINEQFF. CDR3 in DNA: TGTGCCAGCAGCTTGGCTCTAGCGATCAATGAGCAGTTCTTC.

The chain recombines TRBV5-1 with TRBJ2-7, with TRBD1 identical over 10 bases. The V segment lost 1 base and the J segment 6 bases; nucleotides outside the gene matches: 1. The CDR3 runs to 13 residues. CDR1 is SGHRS and CDR2 is YFSETQ in the germline V gene. CDR3 nucleotide sequence: TGCGCCAGCAGCTTGAGGACAGGGGGCGAGCAGTACGTC. Amino acids: CASSLRTGGEQYV.

The chain uses TRBV19 and TRBJ1-5, with D hard to call. V was trimmed by 3 bases and J by 3 bases, leaving 18 bases between them. The CDR3 consists of 17 residues. Per germline, CDR1 LNHDA and CDR2 SQIVND (reference sequence). The CDR3 sequence is CASSIHPAGLINQPQHF. The CDR3 DNA follows: TGTGCCAGTAGTATCCACCCCGCCGGACTTATCAATCAGCCCCAGCATTTT.

The chain has TRBV6-5 and TRBJ2-3; 7 bases line up with TRBD1. V lost 5 bases and J lost 2; bases outside the gene matches: 4. Germline V gives CDR1 MNHEY, CDR2 SVGAGI. This CDR3 is built from 14 residues. CDR3 nucleotide sequence: TGTGCCAGCAGTCCGGACAGGATCACAGATACGCAGTATTTT. This encodes CASSPDRITDTQYF.

The chain carries TRBV5-1 and TRBJ2-2; D remains ambiguous. Germline values: CDR1 SGHRS, CDR2 YFSETQ. The ends were cut back, 2 bases at V and 2 bases at J, with 10 bases in the middle. CDR3 length equals 15 residues. DNA for the CDR3: TGCGCCAGCAGCTTTTGGGCCCCTAACACCGGGGAGCTGTTTTTT. Translated, it gives CASSFWAPNTGELFF.

This clonotype was seen a few times. The chain has TRBV11-3 and TRBJ2-2, with TRBD1 matching 9 bases. CDR1 SGHNT and CDR2 YENEEA come from the germline V gene. The CDR3 loop spans 17 amino acids. The trim removed 1 base at V and 1 base at J, leaving 4 bases unmatched. The CDR3 spells CASSLAGQGWNTGELFF. The CDR3 coding sequence is TGTGCCAGCAGCTTAGCGGGACAGGGCTGGAACACCGGGGAGCTGTTTTTT.

J is TRBJ2-3 and V is TRBV28, with D uncertain. The germline CDR1 and CDR2 sequences are MDHEN and SYDVKM. CDR3 length equals 11 residues. The V end was cut by 5 bases, the J end by 8 bases, with 8 bases between. Written as DNA, the CDR3 is TGTGCCAGCAGTCCCCGGCCTACGCAGTATTTT. The encoded protein is CASSPRPTQYF.